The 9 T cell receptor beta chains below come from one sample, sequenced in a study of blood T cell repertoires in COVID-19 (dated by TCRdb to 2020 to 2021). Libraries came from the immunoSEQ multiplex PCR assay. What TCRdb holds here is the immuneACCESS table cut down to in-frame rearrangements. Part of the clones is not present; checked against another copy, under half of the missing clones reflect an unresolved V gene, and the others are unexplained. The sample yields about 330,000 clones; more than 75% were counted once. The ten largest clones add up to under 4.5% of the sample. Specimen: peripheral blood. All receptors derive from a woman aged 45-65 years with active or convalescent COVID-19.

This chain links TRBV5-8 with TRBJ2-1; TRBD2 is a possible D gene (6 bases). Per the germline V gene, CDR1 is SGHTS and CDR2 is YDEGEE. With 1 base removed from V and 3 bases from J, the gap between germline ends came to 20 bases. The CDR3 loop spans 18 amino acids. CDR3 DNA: TGTGCCAGCAGCTTGATCAAGTGGGCTAGCGCTATCTACAATGAGCAGTTCTTC. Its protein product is CASSLIKWASAIYNEQFF. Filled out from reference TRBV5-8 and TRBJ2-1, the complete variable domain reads EAGVTQSPTHLIKTRGQQATLRCSPISGHTSVYWYQQALGLGLQFLLWYDEGEERNRGNFPPRFSGRQFPNYSSELNVNALELEDSALYLCASSLIKWASAIYNEQFFGPGTRLTVL.

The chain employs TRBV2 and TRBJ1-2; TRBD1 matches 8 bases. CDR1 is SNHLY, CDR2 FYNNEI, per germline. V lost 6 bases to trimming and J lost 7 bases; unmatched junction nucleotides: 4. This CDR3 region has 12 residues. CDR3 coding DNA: TGTGCCAGCAGCCAGGGGGCGGGTGGCTACACCTTC. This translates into CASSQGAGGYTF.

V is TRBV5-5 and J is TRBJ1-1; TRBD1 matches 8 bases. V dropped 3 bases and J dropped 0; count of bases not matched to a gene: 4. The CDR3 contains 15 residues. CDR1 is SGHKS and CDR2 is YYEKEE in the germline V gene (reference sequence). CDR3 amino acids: CASSSGQGLNTEAFF. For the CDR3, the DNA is TGTGCCAGCAGCTCAGGACAGGGATTGAACACTGAAGCTTTCTTT.

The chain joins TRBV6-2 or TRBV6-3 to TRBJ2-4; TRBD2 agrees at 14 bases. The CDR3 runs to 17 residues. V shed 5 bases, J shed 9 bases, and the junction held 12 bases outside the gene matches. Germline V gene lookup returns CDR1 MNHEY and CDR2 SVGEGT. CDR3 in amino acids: CASSKTSGGVKNSIQYF. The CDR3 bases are TGTGCCAGCAGTAAGACTAGCGGGGGGGTAAAGAATAGCATTCAGTACTTC.

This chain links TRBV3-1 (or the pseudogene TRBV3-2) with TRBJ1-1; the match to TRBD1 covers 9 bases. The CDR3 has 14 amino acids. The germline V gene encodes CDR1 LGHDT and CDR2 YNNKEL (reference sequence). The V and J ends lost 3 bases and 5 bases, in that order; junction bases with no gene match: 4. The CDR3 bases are TGTGCCAGCAGCCACGGACAGGGGAAGACTGAAGCTTTCTTT. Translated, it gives CASSHGQGKTEAFF.

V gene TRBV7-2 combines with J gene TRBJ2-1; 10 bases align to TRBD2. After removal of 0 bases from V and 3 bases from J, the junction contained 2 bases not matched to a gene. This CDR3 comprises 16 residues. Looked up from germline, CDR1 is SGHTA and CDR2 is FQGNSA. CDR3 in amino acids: CASSLAIAGGYNEQFF. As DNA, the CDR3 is TGTGCCAGCAGCTTAGCCATAGCGGGAGGCTACAATGAGCAGTTCTTC.

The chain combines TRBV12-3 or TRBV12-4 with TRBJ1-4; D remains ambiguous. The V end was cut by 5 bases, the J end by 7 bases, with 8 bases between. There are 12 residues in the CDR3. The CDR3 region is CASSPRGEKLFF. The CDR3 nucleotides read TGTGCCAGCAGTCCCCGGGGTGAAAAACTGTTTTTT.

Here the CDR3 DNA reads TGTGCCAGCGAACAACTAGCGGGGGGGGGCAATGAGCAGTTCTTC. This gives the protein CASEQLAGGGNEQFF. The chain combines TRBV6-5 with TRBJ2-1, with 13 bases lining up with TRBD2. The CDR3 has 15 residues. Losses at the gene ends were 8 bases for V and 6 bases for J; bases not matched to a gene: 7. Germline CDR1 reads MNHEY; CDR2 reads SVGAGI.

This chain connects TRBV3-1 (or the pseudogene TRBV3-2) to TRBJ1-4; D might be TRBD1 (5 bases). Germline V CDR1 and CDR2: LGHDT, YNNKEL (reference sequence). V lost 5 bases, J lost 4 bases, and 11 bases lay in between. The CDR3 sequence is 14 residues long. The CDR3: CASSSTEVNEKLFF. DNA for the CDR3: TGTGCCAGCAGCTCGACAGAGGTTAATGAAAAACTGTTTTTT.